This T cell receptor beta chain originates from a study of beta chain features in type 1 diabetes. Whole-study findings and limits: Naive, central memory and Treg TCRB repertoires appeared more alike in patients than in healthy donors. More deletions and fewer insertions at VDJ junctions were seen in type 1 diabetes patients. PCR might preferentially amplify shorter templates, equally in patients and controls.

Cells sorted by CD45RO/CCR7/CD25/CD127/CD95/CD27 comprised CD4+ naive, central memory, regulatory and stem cell-like memory cells. Expressed TCRB transcripts were sequenced because the isolated RNA had all been reverse transcribed beforehand. Clones were read by immunoSEQ multiplex PCR, and TCRdb kept only the in-frame ones, dropping some. The sample consists of 400,000 to 550,000 clones, more than 9.5% of them appearing once. On this clone itself: Its antigen is undetermined.

V was cut by 6 bases and J by 3 bases, with 14 bases left in between. CDR1 is MNHNS, CDR2 SASEGT, per germline. This CDR3 contains 14 residues. Sequencing was done on a sample of naive CD4+ T cells from blood. The receptor was derived from a woman aged 18 to 35 in good health. V gene TRBV6-1 combines with J gene TRBJ2-5; D remains unclear. CDR3 amino acids: CASSFVSSEETQYF. CDR3 DNA sequence: TGTGCCAGCAGCTTCGTTTCAAGCGAAGAGACCCAGTACTTC.